Listed below are T cell receptor beta chains from one sample, sequenced in a study of shared clonotypes between healthy human individuals. Profiling relied on immunoSEQ multiplex PCR, and the TCRdb table lists in-frame clones only, not all of them. The top ten clones hold less than 0.55% of a sample with 1.5 million to 1.9 million clones, roughly 98% of them seen once. The sequenced sample was naive CD4+ T cells sorted from blood. Receptors were obtained from a man aged 30 to 39 in good health. The CDR3 runs from the conserved cysteine through the conserved F or W.

TRBJ2-1,TRBV25-1,CASSAPRASIDNEQFF
TRBJ2-3,TRBV19,CASSKTSGRTTDTQYF
TRBJ2-7,TRBV10-3,CAISEYGTPQVEQYF
TRBJ2-2,TRBV9,CASSVEGVGGVTGELFF
TRBJ2-1,TRBV2,CASTWDRVIEQFF
TRBJ1-5,TRBV4-1,CASSQARDISNQPQHF
TRBJ1-2,TRBV7-9,CASSLAIQGTDGYTF
TRBJ1-5,TRBV7-2,CASSLAGQPQHF
TRBJ2-7,TRBV5-5,CASSLSQLSYEQYF
TRBJ2-6,TRBV7-8,CASRQRDRLSSGANVLTF
TRBJ1-1,TRBV5-6,CASSLDPDRDTEAFF
TRBJ2-1,TRBV5-1,CASSLTSDYNEQFF
TRBJ2-7,TRBV7-8,CASSLRADTYEQYF
TRBJ2-5,TRBV19,CASSMIWSQETQYF
TRBJ2-7,TRBV5-1,CASSLAGISYEQYF
TRBJ2-1,TRBV5-1,CASSLDGTSSYNEQFF
TRBJ2-7,TRBV5-8,CASSFTGASYEQYF
TRBJ2-5,TRBV16,CASSHQTGLETQYF
TRBJ1-3,TRBV5-4,CASSFPGQINTIYF
TRBJ1-4,TRBV7-9,CASSAGRENEKLFF
TRBJ2-3,TRBV5-4,CASSLEGTDTQYF
TRBJ1-1,TRBV5-5,CASSLSPLNTEAFF
TRBJ2-5,TRBV7-2,CASSFRLTGPERETQYF
TRBJ1-1,TRBV6-5,CASTKRGGTEAFF
TRBJ2-7,TRBV11-1,CASSRGTSGVSYEQYF
TRBJ1-5,TRBV18,CASSPVPDSNQPQHF
TRBJ1-4,TRBV5-1,CASSFEGTNEKLFF
TRBJ2-3,TRBV7-8,CASSPRLARDTQYF
TRBJ1-4,TRBV5-1,CASSGPGPTNEKLFF
TRBJ2-7,TRBV18,CASSDSPYEQYF
TRBJ2-7,TRBV19,CASSILPSGSFYEQYF
TRBJ1-4,TRBV7-9,CASSSGRVGEKLFF
TRBJ2-2,TRBV7-3,CASSLTAGANTGELFF
TRBJ2-5,TRBV19,CASTTGTPGGAQYF
TRBJ1-5,TRBV19,CASIEGGWGNQPQHF
TRBJ2-7,TRBV12-2,CASRNGGDYEQYF